The source of this TCR beta chain is a study of control samples from healthy donors and cancer patients. Per germline, CDR1 LGHDT and CDR2 YNNKEL (reference sequence). Trimming at V came to 1 base and at J to 1 base, leaving 3 bases not matched to a gene. CDR3 size: 15 residues. This table comes from immunoSEQ multiplex PCR, and its TCRdb copy is limited to in-frame clones, with some not included. The sample shows fewer than 20,000 clones, around 80% of them seen only once. The chain combines TRBV3-1 (or the pseudogene TRBV3-2) with TRBJ2-5; 7 bases are shared with TRBD1. Specimen: PBMCs. This clonotype was obtained from a woman in her 70s with lung cancer. The CDR3 region has the DNA TGTGCCAGCAGCCAAGTCGGGACAGCCCAAGAGACCCAGTACTTC. It translates to CASSQVGTAQETQYF.